This TCR beta chain was sequenced during a study of T cells after yellow fever vaccination (dated by TCRdb to about 2019). Notes on the research overall: Libraries from fractions with low cell numbers were prepared with the SMART-Seq v4 Ultra Low Input RNA kit. To follow T-cell clones before and after primary and booster YFV17D yellow fever vaccination, bulk TCR alpha and beta repertoires were sequenced over time. Two healthy male donors, one aged 18 to 30 and one aged 30 to 40 years, made up the cohort. Bulk PBMC replicates and cell subsets were isolated from blood drawn at multiple timepoints before and after both primary and secondary immunization.

Findings and caveats that apply to the study as a whole: The secondary T-cell response was found to be weaker but faster than the primary response, with a peak reached on day 5 rather than on day 15. After the booster, most clones that had expanded after primary vaccination were detected again (around 96% of CD4 and around nine tenths of CD8), suggesting broad maintenance of memory. Because the study included only a couple of donors, the extent to which the findings can be generalized is limited. A small fraction of clonotypes showed up in both the CD4 and CD8 compartments, probably as a result of convergent recombination. Computational filtering was needed because FACS-sorted repertoires could contain abundant contaminating clonotypes from the bulk population.

The treatment or condition label corresponds to: live attenuated yellow fever vaccine strain. At each blood-draw timepoint, two biological replicates of bulk PBMCs were obtained. A standard Ficoll-Paque protocol was used to isolate PBMCs from peripheral blood. TriZol was used to extract RNA from bulk PBMCs, CD4 and CD8 fractions, and dextramer-positive and dextramer-negative fractions. TCR cDNA was made using 5'RACE template switching, a step that added a universal primer site and unique molecular identifiers. Priming of cDNA synthesis was performed from both the TCR alpha and TCR beta constant segments. Two PCR steps were used to amplify libraries, with sample barcodes and sequencing adapters being added in the second step. Sequencing of libraries was performed on Illumina HiSeq 2500 (2x100 bp) or NovaSeq (2x150 bp). The paper's processing steps were these. MIGEC handled demultiplexing of reads and collapsing into UMI consensus sequences, while MiXCR performed V(D)J alignment. Clonotypes responding to the vaccine were identified with edgeR on replicate PBMC samples, with the criteria of FDR below 0.01 and a log2 fold change above 5 up to day 15. Each bulk clonotype was labeled CD4 or CD8 based on which sequenced repertoire, CD4 or CD8, contained the clonotype at higher abundance. The public reads were reprocessed in TCRdb via fastp at Q25 and MiXCR, keeping in-frame beta chains. Rows are unified per CDR3 protein, each entry keeping the most common DNA and genes. The V and J calls reflect TCRdb's pipeline rather than the authors' work. Counted in this sample were approximately 600,000 distinct CDR3 sequences; roughly an eighth of them appeared once. The ten largest account for approximately 15% of the sample.

With respect to this clonotype: Its cognate antigen has yet to be identified. The input lacks base qualities; no much larger clone sits a single base away.

According to the germline V gene, CDR1 reads MNHEY and CDR2 reads SVGEGT. Trimming removed 6 bases from V and 4 bases from J, leaving 10 bases between the germline ends. The CDR3 goes from the cysteine to the phenylalanine over 13 residues. This entry keeps only the CDR3 DNA: 39 bases, framed from base 1. Specimen: PBMCs, collected on the day of the yellow fever booster vaccination. The rearrangement joined TRBV6-2 or TRBV6-3 to TRBJ2-1; D gene: possibly TRBD2, on 6 matching bases. The clonotype originates from a man younger than 40 who received the YFV17D yellow fever vaccine. The DNA reads TGTGCCAGCAGCGGCGGACTATACAATGAGCAGTTCTTC. It encodes CASSGGLYNEQFF.